What follows are 5 T cell receptor beta chains derived from one specimen sequenced in a study of blood T cell repertoires in COVID-19. Assay: immunoSEQ multiplex PCR; the TCRdb copy retains only in-frame clones and omits some. Of approximately 210,000 clones listed, about 95% are singletons. The sequenced sample was peripheral blood. These receptors all stem from a man under 40 with COVID-19, enrolled during active disease.

This chain uses TRBV9 with TRBJ2-1; D remains unclear. Trimming left V 0 bases short and J 0 bases short, with 10 bases between. CDR3 size: 16 residues. Germline-derived CDR1 and CDR2 are SGDLS and YYNGEE. The CDR3 DNA sequence: TGTGCCAGCAGCGTAGCCCCAGCGAGCTCCTACAATGAGCAGTTCTTC. Amino acids: CASSVAPASSYNEQFF.

Worth noting for this clone: The germline gene is not matched at one end of the junction; a read error may be the cause. This rearrangement joins TRBV20-1 to TRBJ1-1, with 9 bases lining up with TRBD1. This CDR3 has 11 residues. The germline gives CDR1 DFQATT, CDR2 SNEGSKA (reference sequence). CDR3 bases: TGCAGTGCTAGAGATGGACAGGGGCCTCTCTTT. The encoded protein is CSARDGQGPLF.

The chain combines TRBV13 with TRBJ2-3; 8 bases align to TRBD2. V dropped 5 bases and J dropped 3; count of bases not matched to a gene: 7. Germline CDR1 PRHDT, CDR2 FYEKMQ (reference sequence). CDR3 length: 15 amino acids. The CDR3: CASSQWAGGTDTQYF. For the CDR3, the DNA is TGTGCCAGCAGCCAGTGGGCGGGAGGAACAGATACGCAGTATTTT.

This rearrangement joins TRBV24-1 to TRBJ2-2, with TRBD1 matching over 7 bases. The CDR3 extends over 15 amino acids. Per the germline V gene, CDR1 is KGHDR and CDR2 is SFDVKD. The V and J ends lost 7 bases and 7 bases, in that order; junction bases with no gene match: 11. The CDR3 sequence: CATRGRVTGHGELFF. Here the CDR3 DNA reads TGTGCCACCAGGGGACGGGTGACAGGGCACGGGGAGCTGTTTTTT.

The DNA for the CDR3 is TGTGCCAGCAGCGCGAACCTCGGGGGGGGCAACTATAATTCACCCCTCCACTTT. Translated, it gives CASSANLGGGNYNSPLHF. V is TRBV5-6 and J is TRBJ1-6; possibly TRBD1 for D (6 bases). V was shortened by 4 bases and J by 3 bases, with 20 bases between the two germline ends. Germline values: CDR1 SGHDT, CDR2 YYEEEE. The CDR3 covers 18 residues.